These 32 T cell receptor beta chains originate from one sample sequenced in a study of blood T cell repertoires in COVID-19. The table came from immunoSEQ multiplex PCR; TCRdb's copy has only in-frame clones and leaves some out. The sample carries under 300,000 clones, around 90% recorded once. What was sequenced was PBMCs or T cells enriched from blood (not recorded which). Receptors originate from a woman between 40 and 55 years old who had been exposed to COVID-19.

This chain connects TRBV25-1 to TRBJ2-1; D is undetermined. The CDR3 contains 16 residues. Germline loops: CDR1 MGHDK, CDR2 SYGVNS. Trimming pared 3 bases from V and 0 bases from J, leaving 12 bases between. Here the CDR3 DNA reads TGTGCCAGCAGTGATAATTTGGCGGTCTCCTACAATGAGCAGTTCTTC. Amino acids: CASSDNLAVSYNEQFF.

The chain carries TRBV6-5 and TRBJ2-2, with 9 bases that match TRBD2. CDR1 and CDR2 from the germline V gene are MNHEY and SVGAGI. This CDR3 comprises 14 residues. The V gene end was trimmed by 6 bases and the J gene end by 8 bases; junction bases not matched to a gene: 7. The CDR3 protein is CASSPVLAGGELFF. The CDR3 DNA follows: TGTGCCAGCAGCCCGGTGCTAGCGGGGGGGGAGCTGTTTTTT.

The CDR3: CASSLEALKGGSPLHF. For the CDR3, the DNA is TGTGCCAGCAGCTTAGAGGCCTTAAAAGGGGGTTCACCCCTCCACTTT. This chain connects TRBV7-9 to TRBJ1-6, with D possibly TRBD1 on 6 matching bases. Germline CDR1 SEHNR, CDR2 FQNEAQ (reference sequence). This CDR3 is built from 16 residues. V dropped 1 base and J dropped 9 bases, with 16 bases sitting between them.

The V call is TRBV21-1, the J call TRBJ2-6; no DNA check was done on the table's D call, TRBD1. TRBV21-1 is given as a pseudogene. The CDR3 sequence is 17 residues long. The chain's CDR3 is CASSKGQGGTGANVLTF. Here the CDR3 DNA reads TGTGCCAGCAGCAAAGGGCAGGGGGGCACTGGGGCCAACGTCCTGACTTTC.

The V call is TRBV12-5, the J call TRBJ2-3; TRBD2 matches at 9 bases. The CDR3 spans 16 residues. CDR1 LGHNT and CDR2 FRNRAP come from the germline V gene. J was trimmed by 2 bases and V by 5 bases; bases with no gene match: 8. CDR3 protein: CASGGRLADYTDTQYF. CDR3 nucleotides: TGTGCTAGTGGTGGCCGACTAGCGGACTACACAGATACGCAGTATTTT.

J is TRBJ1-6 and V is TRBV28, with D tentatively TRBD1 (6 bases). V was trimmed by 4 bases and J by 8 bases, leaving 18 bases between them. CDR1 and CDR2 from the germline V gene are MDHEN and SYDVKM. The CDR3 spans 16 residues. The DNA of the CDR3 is TGTGCCAGCAGTTCCCTAACAGGGACCGGGGATTCACCCCTCCACTTT. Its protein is CASSSLTGTGDSPLHF.

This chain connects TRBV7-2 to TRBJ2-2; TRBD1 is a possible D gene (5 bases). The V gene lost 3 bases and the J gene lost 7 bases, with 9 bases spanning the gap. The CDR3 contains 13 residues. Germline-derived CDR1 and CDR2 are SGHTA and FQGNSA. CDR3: CASSLGHGGELFF. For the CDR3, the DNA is TGTGCCAGCAGCTTGGGGCATGGCGGGGAGCTGTTTTTT.

CDR3 in DNA: TGTGCCAGCAGTCAACTGGGGACAGGGAACCAGCCCCAGCATTTT. Its translation: CASSQLGTGNQPQHF. The V and J genes are TRBV27 and TRBJ1-5, with TRBD1 matching 9 bases. The J segment lost 7 bases and the V segment lost 5 bases, leaving 9 bases of the junction unmatched. Germline V CDR1 and CDR2: MNHEY, SMNVEV (reference sequence). This CDR3 region has 15 residues.

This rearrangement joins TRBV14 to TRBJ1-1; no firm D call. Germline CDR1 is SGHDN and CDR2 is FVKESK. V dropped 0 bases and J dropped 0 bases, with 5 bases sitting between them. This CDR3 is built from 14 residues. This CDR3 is CASSQDGVNTEAFF. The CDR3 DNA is TGTGCCAGCAGCCAAGACGGGGTGAACACTGAAGCTTTCTTT.

The CDR3 spells CASSTGTVEAFF. CDR3 in DNA: TGTGCCAGTAGTACAGGGACAGTTGAAGCTTTCTTT. The rearrangement uses TRBV19 and TRBJ1-1, with 7 positions matching TRBD1. Germline lookup yields CDR1 LNHDA and CDR2 SQIVND (reference sequence). This CDR3 comprises 12 residues. With 4 bases clipped from V and 7 bases from J, the junction kept 3 bases outside the gene matches.

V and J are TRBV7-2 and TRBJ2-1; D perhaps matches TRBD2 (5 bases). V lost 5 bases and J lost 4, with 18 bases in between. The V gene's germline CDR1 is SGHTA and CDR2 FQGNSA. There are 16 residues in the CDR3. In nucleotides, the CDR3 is TGTGCCAGCAGCCCGGAAAGCGGAGGAGCGTACAATGAGCAGTTCTTC. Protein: CASSPESGGAYNEQFF.

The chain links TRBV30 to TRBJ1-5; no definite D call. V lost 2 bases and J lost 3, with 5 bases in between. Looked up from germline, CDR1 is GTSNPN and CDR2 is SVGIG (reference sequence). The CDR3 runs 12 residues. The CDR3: CAWSPDNQPQHF. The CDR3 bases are TGTGCCTGGAGTCCAGACAATCAGCCCCAGCATTTT.

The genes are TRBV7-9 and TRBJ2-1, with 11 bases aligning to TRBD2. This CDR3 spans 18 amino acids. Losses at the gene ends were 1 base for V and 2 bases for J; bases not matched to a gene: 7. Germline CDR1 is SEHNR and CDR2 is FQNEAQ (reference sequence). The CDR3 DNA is TGTGCCAGCAGCTTAGTTGTGACTAGCGGGAACCCCTACAATGAGCAGTTCTTC. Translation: CASSLVVTSGNPYNEQFF. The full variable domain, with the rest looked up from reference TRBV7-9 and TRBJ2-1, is DTGVSQNPRHKITKRGQNVTFRCDPISEHNRLYWYRQTLGQGPEFLTYFQNEAQLEKSRLLSDRFSAERPKGSFSTLEIQRTEQGDSAMYLCASSLVVTSGNPYNEQFFGPGTRLTVL.

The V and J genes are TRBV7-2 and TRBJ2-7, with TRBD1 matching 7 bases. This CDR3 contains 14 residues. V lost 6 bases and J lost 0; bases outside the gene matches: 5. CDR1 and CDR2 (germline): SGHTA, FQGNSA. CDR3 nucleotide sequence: TGTGCCAGCAGAAACACAGGGGCCTCCTACGAGCAGTACTTC. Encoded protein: CASRNTGASYEQYF.

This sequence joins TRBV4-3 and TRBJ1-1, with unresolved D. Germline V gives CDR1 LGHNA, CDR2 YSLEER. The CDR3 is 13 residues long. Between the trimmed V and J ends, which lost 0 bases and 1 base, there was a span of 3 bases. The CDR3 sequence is CASSQDKNTEAFF. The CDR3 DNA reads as TGCGCCAGCAGCCAAGACAAGAACACTGAAGCTTTCTTT.

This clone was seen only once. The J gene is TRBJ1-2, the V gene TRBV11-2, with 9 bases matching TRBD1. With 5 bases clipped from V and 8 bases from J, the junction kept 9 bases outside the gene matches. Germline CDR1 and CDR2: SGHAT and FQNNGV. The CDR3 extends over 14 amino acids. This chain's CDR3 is CASSVRTGAGGYTF. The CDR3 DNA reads TGTGCCAGCAGCGTGAGGACAGGGGCAGGAGGCTACACCTTC.

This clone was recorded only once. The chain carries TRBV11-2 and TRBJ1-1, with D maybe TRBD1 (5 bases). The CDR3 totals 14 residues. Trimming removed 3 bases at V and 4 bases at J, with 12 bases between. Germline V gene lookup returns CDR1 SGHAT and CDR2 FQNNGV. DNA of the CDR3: TGTGCCAGCAGCTTCGTGGGGGGGATCACTGAAGCTTTCTTT. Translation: CASSFVGGITEAFF.

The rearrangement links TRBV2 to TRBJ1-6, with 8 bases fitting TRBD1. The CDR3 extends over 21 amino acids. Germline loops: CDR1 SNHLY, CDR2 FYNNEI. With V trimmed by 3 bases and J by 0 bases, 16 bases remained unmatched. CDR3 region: CASSDRYPGQASHSYNSPLHF. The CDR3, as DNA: TGTGCCAGCAGTGACCGATACCCGGGACAGGCGTCCCACTCCTATAATTCACCCCTCCACTTT.

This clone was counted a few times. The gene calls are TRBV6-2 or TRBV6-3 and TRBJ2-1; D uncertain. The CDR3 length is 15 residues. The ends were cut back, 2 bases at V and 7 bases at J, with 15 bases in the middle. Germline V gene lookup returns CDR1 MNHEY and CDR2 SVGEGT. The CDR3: CASSYPADGSNEQFF. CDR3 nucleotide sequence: TGTGCCAGCAGTTACCCGGCGGATGGGTCTAATGAGCAGTTCTTC.

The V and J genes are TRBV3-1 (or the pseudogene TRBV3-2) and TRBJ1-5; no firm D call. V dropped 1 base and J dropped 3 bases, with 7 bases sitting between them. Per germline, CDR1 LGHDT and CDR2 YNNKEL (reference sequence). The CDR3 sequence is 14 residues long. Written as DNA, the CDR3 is TGTGCCAGCAGCCAAGGCAGGCCCAATCAGCCCCAGCATTTT. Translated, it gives CASSQGRPNQPQHF.

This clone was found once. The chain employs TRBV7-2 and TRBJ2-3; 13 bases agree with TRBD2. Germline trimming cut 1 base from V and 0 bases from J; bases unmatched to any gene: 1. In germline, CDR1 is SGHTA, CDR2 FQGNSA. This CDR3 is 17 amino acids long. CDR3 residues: CASSLVLAGGSTDTQYF. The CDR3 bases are TGTGCCAGCAGCTTAGTACTAGCGGGAGGGAGCACAGATACGCAGTATTTT.

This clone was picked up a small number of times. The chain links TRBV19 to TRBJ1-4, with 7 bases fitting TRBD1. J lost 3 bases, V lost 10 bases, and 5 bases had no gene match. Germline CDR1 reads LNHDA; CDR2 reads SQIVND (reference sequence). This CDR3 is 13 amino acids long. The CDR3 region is CATRDSPNEKLFF. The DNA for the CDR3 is TGTGCCACCCGGGACAGCCCTAATGAAAAACTGTTTTTT.

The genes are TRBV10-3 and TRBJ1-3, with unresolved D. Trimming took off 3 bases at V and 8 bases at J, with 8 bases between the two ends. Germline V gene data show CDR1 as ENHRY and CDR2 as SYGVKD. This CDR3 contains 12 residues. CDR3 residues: CAISDREDTIYF. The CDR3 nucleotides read TGTGCCATCAGTGATCGGGAAGACACCATATATTTT.

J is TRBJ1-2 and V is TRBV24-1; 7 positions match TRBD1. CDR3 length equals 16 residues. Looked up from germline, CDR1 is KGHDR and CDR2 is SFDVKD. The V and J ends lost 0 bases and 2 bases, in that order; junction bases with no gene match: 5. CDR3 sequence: CATSDLGVQGNYGYTF. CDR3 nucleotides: TGTGCCACCAGTGATTTGGGGGTACAGGGGAACTATGGCTACACCTTC.

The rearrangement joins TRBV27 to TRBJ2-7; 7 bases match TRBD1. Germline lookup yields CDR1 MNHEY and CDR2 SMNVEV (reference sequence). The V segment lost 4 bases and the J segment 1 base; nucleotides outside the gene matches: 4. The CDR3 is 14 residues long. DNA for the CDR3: TGTGCCAGCAGTTACAGGGGTTCGTCCTACGAGCAGTACTTC. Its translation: CASSYRGSSYEQYF.

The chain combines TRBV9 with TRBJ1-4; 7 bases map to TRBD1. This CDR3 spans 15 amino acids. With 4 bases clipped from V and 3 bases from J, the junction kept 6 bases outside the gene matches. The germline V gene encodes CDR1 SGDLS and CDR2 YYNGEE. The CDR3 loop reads CASSPWDSSNEKLFF. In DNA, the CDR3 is TGTGCCAGCAGCCCGTGGGACAGCTCTAATGAAAAACTGTTTTTT.

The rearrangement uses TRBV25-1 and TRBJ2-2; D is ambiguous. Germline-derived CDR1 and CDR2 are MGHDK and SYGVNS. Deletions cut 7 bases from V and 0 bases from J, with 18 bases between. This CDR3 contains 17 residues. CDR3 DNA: TGTGCCAGCACCGACCAGAGACTCGCCGCGAACACCGGGGAGCTGTTTTTT. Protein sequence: CASTDQRLAANTGELFF.

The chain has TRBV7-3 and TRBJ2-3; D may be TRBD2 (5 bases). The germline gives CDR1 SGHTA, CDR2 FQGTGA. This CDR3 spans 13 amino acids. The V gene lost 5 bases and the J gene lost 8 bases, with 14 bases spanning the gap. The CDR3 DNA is TGTGCCAGCAGCCCCCCCGGACTGGGTACGCAGTATTTT. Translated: CASSPPGLGTQYF.

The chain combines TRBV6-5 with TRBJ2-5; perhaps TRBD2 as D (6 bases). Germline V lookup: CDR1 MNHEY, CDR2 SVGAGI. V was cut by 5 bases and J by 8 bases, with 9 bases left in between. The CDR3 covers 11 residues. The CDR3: CASSNGRTQYF. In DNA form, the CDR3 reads TGTGCCAGCAGTAACGGGAGAACCCAGTACTTC.

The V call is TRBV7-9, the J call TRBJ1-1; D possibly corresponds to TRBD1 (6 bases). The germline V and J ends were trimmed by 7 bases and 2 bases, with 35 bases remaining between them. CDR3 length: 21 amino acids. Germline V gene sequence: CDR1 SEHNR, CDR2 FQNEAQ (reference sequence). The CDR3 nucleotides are TGTGCCAGCACCGGAACCGTAGCAGGGGCCAACACGAAAAGAGGAAACACTGAAGCTTTCTTT. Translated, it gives CASTGTVAGANTKRGNTEAFF.

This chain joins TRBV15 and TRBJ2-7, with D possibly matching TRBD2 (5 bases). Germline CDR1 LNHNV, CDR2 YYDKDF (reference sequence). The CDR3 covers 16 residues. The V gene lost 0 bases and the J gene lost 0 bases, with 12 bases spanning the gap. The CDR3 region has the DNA TGTGCCACCAGCAGAGACGGAGGTCAGAGCTCCTACGAGCAGTACTTC. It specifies CATSRDGGQSSYEQYF.

CDR3: CASSDQGRGEKLFF. CDR3 bases: TGTGCCAGCAGTGACCAGGGGAGGGGCGAAAAACTGTTTTTT. V and J are TRBV2 and TRBJ1-4; tentative D call: TRBD1 (6 bases). The length of the CDR3 is 14 residues. V dropped 3 bases and J dropped 8 bases, with 13 bases sitting between them. CDR1 is SNHLY and CDR2 is FYNNEI in the germline V gene.